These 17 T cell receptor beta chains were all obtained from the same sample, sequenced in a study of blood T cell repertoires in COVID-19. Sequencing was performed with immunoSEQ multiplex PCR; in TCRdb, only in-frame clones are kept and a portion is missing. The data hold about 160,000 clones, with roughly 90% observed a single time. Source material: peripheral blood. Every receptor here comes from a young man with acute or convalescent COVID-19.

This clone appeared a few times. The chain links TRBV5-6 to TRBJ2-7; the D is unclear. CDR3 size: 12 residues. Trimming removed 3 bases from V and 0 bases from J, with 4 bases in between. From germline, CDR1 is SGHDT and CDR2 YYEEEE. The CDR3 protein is CASSSNSYEQYF. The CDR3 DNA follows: TGTGCCAGCAGCTCTAACTCCTACGAGCAGTACTTC.

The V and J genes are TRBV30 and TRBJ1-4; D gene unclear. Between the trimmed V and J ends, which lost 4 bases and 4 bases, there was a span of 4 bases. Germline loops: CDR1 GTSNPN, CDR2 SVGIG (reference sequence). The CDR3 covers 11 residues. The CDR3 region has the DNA TGTGCCTGGACCAGTAATGAAAAACTGTTTTTT. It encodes CAWTSNEKLFF. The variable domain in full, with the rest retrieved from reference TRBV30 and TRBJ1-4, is SQTIHQWPATLVQPVGSPLSLECTVEGTSNPNLYWYRQAAGRGLQLLFYSVGIGQISSEVPQNLSASRPQDRQFILSSKKLLLSDSGFYLCAWTSNEKLFFGSGTQLSVL.

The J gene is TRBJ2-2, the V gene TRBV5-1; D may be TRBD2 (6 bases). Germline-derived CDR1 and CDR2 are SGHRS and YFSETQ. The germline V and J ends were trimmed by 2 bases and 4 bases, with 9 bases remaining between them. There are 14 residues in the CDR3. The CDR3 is CASSFDGSTGELFF. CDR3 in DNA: TGCGCCAGCAGCTTCGACGGGAGCACCGGGGAGCTGTTTTTT.

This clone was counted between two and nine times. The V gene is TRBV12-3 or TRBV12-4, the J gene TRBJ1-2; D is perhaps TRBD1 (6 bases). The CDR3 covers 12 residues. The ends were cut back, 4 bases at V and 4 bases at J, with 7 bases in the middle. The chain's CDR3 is CASSSRGYGYTF. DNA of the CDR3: TGTGCCAGCAGTTCCAGGGGCTATGGCTACACCTTC.

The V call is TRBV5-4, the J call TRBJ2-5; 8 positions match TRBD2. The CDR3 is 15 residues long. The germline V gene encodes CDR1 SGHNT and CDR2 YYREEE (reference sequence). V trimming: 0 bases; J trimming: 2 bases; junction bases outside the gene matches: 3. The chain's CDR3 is CASSLELAAQETQYF. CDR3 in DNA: TGTGCCAGCAGCTTGGAACTAGCGGCACAAGAGACCCAGTACTTC.

The CDR3 region is CATSRAWDSGNTIYF. Written as DNA, the CDR3 is TGTGCCACCAGCAGGGCCTGGGACAGTGGAAACACCATATATTTT. This sequence joins TRBV15 and TRBJ1-3; 7 bases match TRBD1. The CDR3 is 15 amino acids. Germline V gene data show CDR1 as LNHNV and CDR2 as YYDKDF (reference sequence). Unmatched junction bases numbered 5, after V lost 3 bases and J lost 3 bases.

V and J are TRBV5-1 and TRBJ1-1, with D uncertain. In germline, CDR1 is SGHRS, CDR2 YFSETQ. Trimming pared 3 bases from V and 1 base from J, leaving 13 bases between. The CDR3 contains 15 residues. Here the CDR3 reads CASSYDTEGNTEAFF. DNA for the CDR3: TGCGCCAGCAGCTACGATACAGAGGGGAACACTGAAGCTTTCTTT. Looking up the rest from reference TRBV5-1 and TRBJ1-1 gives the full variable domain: KAGVTQTPRYLIKTRGQQVTLSCSPISGHRSVSWYQQTPGQGLQFLFEYFSETQRNKGNFPGRFSGRQFSNSRSEMNVSTLELGDSALYLCASSYDTEGNTEAFFGQGTRLTVV.

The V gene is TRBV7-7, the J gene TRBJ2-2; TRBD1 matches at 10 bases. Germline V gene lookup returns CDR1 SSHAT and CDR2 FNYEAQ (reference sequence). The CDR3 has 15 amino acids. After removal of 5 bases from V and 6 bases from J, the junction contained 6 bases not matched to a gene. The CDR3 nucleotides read TGTGCCAGCAGCCCCCGGGACAGGGGAGCCGGGGAGCTGTTTTTT. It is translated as CASSPRDRGAGELFF.

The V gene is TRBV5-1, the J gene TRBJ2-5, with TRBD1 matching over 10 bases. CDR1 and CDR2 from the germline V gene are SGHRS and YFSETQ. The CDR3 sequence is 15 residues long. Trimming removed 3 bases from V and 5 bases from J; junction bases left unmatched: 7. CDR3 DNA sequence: TGCGCCAGCAGCTGGTCCGGGACAGGGGATGAGACCCAGTACTTC. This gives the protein CASSWSGTGDETQYF.

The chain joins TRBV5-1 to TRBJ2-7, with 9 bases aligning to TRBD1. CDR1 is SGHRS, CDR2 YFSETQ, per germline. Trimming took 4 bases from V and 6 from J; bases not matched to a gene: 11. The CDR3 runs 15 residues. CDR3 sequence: CASSPAKGQGTEQYF. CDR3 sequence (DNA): TGCGCCAGCAGCCCGGCCAAAGGACAGGGGACCGAGCAGTACTTC.

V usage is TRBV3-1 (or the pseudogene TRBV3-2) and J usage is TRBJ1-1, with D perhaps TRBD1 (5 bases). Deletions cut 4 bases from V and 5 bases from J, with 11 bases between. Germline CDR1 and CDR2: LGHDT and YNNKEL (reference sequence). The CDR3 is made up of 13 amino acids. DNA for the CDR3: TGTGCCAGCAGCCCAAGGGGCCGGACTGAAGCTTTCTTT. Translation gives CASSPRGRTEAFF.

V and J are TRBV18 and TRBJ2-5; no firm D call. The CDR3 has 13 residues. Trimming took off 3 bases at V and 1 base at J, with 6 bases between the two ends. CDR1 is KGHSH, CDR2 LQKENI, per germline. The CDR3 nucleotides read TGTGCCAGCTCACCGGCAACCCAAGAGACCCAGTACTTC. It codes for CASSPATQETQYF. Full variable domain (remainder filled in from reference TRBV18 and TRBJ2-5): NAGVMQNPRHLVRRRGQEARLRCSPMKGHSHVYWYRQLPEEGLKFMVYLQKENIIDESGMPKERFSAEFPKEGPSILRIQQVVRGDSAAYFCASSPATQETQYFGPGTRLLVL.

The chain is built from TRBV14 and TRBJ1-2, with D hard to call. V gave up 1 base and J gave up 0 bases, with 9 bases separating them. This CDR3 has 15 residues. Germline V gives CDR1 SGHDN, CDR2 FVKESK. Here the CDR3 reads CASSQVVGANYGYTF. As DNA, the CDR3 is TGTGCCAGCAGCCAAGTGGTAGGAGCTAACTATGGCTACACCTTC.

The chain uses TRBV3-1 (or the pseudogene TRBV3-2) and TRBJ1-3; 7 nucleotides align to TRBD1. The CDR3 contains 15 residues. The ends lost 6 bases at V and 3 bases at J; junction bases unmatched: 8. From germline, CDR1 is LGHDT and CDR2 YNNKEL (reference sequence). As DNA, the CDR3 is TGTGCCAGCAGTTCCGGGACAGAAGATGGAAACACCATATATTTT. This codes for CASSSGTEDGNTIYF.

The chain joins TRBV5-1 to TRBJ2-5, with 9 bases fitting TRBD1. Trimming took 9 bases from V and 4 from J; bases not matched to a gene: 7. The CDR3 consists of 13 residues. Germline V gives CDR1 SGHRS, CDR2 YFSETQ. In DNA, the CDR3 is TGCGCCACCGGGACAGGGAGGGGAGAGACCCAGTACTTC. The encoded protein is CATGTGRGETQYF.

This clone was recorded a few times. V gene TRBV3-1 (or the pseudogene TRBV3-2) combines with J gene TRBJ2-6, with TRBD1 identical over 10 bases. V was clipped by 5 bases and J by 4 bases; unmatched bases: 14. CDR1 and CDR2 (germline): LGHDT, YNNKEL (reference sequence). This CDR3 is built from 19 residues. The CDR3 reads CASSSIRDRGLLGANVLTF. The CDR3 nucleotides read TGTGCCAGCAGCTCAATCCGGGACAGGGGCCTATTAGGGGCCAACGTCCTGACTTTC.

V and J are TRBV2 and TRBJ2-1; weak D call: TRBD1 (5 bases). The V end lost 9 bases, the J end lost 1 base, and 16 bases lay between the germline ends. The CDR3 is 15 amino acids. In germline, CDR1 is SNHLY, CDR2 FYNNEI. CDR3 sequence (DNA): TGTGCCAGTCTCAGACAGTTAGTATCCTACAATGAGCAGTTCTTC. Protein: CASLRQLVSYNEQFF.